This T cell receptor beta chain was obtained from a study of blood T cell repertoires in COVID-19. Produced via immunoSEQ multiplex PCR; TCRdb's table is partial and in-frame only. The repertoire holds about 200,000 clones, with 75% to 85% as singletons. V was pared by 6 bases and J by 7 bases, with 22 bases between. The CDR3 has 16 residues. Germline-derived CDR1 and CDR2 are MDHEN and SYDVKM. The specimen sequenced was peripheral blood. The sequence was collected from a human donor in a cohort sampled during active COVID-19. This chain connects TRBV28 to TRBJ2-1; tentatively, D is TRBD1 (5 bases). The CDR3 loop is CASSSLAWGLRNEQFF. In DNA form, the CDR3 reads TGTGCCAGCAGCTCCCTCGCGTGGGGCTTGAGGAATGAGCAGTTCTTC.